This entry describes one TCR beta chain. Authors' data handling: Cell counts per sample came from amplifying reference gene primers. Some clones are missing from TCRdb's copy, which holds only in-frame ones; the method was immunoSEQ multiplex PCR. V, J and clone size are those of that table, while D and trimming were read from the DNA. The profile shows about 160,000 clones, approximately 86% of them singletons. This entry comes from a study of blood T cell repertoires in COVID-19. At the level of the study: The United States, Italy and Spain were the sources of the acute and convalescent COVID-19 samples. PBMCs, B-cell-depleted T cells, or T cells were the source of the cDNA or gDNA that made up the material.

After removal of 4 bases from V and 6 bases from J, the junction contained 6 bases not matched to a gene. The germline CDR1 and CDR2 sequences are LNHDA and SQIVND (reference sequence). The CDR3 runs to 14 residues. This TCR was recovered from a man between 65 and 85 years old with acute or convalescent COVID-19. The sample taken for sequencing was peripheral blood. The rearrangement joins TRBV19 to TRBJ1-5; TRBD1 matches at 7 bases. The DNA of the CDR3 is TGTGCCAGTAGTACGCGACAGGGAGGTCAGCCCCAGCATTTT. It translates to CASSTRQGGQPQHF.